This T cell receptor beta chain stems from a study of CD8 T cells in ankylosing spondylitis. This clonotype was counted ten times or more. What it recognizes is unknown. The study, taken as a whole, reports: Reported data indicate significant enrichment of disease-linked clones within matched ankylosing spondylitis synovial fluid. Certain motif variants had earlier appeared in reactive arthritis synovial fluid and blood. Those disease-linked clones were CD8+; they were also relatively rare in peripheral blood.

By quantitative 5'-RACE with molecular barcodes, the TCR beta libraries were made. MiXCR, run by TCRdb on the 5' RACE reads, gives a single entry per CDR3 protein. The sample lists 200,000 to 250,000 distinct CDR3 sequences; roughly a tenth were seen once. Germline lookup yields CDR1 LNHDA and CDR2 SQIVND (reference sequence). V was shortened by 0 bases and J by 2 bases, with 11 bases between the two germline ends. The CDR3 sequence is 15 residues long. The sample taken for sequencing was blood, either unsorted or a sorted T cell fraction (not recorded which). The receptor was derived from a male donor with ankylosing spondylitis or in good health (not recorded which). The J gene is TRBJ2-7, the V gene TRBV19; D not certain. The CDR3 is CASSIDARTTYEQYF. The CDR3 DNA reads TGTGCCAGTAGTATAGATGCCCGGACCACCTACGAGCAGTACTTC.